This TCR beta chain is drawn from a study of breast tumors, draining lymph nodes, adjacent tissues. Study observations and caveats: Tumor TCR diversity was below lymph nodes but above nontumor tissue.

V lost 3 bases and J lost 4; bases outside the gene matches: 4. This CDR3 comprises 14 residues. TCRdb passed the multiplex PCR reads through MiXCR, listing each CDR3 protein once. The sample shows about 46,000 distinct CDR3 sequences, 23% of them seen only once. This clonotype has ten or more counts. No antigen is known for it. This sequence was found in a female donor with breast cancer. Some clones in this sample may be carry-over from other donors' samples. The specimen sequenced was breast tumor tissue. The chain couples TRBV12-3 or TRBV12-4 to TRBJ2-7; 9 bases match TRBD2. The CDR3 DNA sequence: TGTGCCAGCAGTTTGCGGGGGGGACAGTACGAGCAGTACTTC. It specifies CASSLRGGQYEQYF.